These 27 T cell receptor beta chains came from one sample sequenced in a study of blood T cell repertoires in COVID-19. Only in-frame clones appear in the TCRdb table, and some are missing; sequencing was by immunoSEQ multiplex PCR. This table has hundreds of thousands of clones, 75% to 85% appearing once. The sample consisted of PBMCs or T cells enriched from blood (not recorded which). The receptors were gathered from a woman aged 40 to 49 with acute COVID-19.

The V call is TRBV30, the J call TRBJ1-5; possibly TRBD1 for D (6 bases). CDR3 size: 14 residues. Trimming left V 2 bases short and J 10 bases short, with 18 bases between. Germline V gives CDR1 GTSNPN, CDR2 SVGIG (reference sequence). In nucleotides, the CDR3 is TGTGCCTGGAGTACGGGTCAGGGGAGGGGACCCCAGCATTTT. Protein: CAWSTGQGRGPQHF.

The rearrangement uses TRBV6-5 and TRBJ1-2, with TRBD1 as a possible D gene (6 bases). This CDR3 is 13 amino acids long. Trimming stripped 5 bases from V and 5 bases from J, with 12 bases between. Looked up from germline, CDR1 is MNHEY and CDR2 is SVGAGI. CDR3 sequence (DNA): TGTGCCAGCAGTCCGGGACACCCATATGGCTACACCTTC. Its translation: CASSPGHPYGYTF.

CDR3 sequence (DNA): TGTGCCAGCAGTCCCCTGGGCACAGGGGATACGCAGTATTTT. It is translated as CASSPLGTGDTQYF. V gene TRBV28 combines with J gene TRBJ2-3; perhaps TRBD1 as D (6 bases). Trimming removed 5 bases from V and 6 bases from J, with 15 bases in between. The germline gives CDR1 MDHEN, CDR2 SYDVKM. The CDR3 totals 14 residues.

DNA for the CDR3: TGTGCCAGCACCTTCGGGAAGGATTCACCCCTCCACTTT. Translated: CASTFGKDSPLHF. The chain uses TRBV6-5 and TRBJ1-6; D is unclear. The CDR3 is made up of 13 amino acids. V lost 7 bases and J lost 8, with 12 bases in between. Per the germline V gene, CDR1 is MNHEY and CDR2 is SVGAGI.

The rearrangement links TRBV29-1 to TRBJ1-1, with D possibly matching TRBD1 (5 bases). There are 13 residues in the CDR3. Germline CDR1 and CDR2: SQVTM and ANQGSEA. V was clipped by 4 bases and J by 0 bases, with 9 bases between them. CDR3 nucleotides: TGCAGCGTTGGTGGACACCTGAACACTGAAGCTTTCTTT. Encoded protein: CSVGGHLNTEAFF. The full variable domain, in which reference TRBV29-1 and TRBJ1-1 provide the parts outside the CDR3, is SAVISQKPSRDICQRGTSLTIQCQVDSQVTMMFWYRQQPGQSLTLIATANQGSEATYESGFVIDKFPISRPNLTFSTLTVSNMSPEDSSIYLCSVGGHLNTEAFFGQGTRLTVV.

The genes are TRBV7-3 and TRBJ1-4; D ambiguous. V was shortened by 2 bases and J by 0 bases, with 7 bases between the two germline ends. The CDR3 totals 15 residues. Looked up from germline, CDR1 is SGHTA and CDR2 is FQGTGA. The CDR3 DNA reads TGTGCCAGCAGCTTATTGACTGCAACTAATGAAAAACTGTTTTTT. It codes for CASSLLTATNEKLFF.

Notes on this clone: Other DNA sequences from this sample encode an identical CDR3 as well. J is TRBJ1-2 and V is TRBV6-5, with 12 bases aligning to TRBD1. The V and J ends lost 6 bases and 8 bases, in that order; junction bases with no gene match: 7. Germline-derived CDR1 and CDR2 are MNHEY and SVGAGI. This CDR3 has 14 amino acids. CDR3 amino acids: CASRGGQGARGYTF. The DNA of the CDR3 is TGTGCCAGCAGGGGGGGACAGGGGGCGCGAGGCTACACCTTC.

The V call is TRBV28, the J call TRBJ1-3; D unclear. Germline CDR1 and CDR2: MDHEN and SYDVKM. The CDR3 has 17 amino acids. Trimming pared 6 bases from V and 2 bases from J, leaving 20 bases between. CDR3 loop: CASSTVGSWVPGNTIYF. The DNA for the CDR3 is TGTGCCAGCAGCACAGTCGGATCCTGGGTCCCTGGAAACACCATATATTTT.

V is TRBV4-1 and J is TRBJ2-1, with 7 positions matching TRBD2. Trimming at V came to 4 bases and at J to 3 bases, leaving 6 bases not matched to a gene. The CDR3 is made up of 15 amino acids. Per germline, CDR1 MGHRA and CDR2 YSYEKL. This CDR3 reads CASSLRGDDYNEQFF. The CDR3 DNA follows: TGCGCCAGCAGCCTACGGGGGGACGACTACAATGAGCAGTTCTTC.

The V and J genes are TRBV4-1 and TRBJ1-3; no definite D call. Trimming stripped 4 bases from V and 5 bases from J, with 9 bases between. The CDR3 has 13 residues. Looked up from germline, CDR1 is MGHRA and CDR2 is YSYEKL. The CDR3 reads CASSPPDRNTIYF. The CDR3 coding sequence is TGCGCCAGCAGCCCACCCGACAGAAACACCATATATTTT.

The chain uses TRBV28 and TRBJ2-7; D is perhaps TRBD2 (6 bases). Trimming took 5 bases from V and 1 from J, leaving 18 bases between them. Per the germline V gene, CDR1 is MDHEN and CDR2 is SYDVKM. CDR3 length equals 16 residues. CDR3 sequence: CASSTPPGVGSYEQYF. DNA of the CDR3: TGTGCCAGCAGTACCCCCCCGGGGGTCGGATCCTACGAGCAGTACTTC.

CDR3 residues: CASSFGQGEGNTIYF. The CDR3, as DNA: TGTGCCAGCAGCTTCGGACAGGGCGAGGGAAACACCATATATTTT. This chain connects TRBV11-2 to TRBJ1-3, with 8 bases that match TRBD1. Unmatched junction bases numbered 5, after V lost 3 bases and J lost 4 bases. This CDR3 contains 15 residues. Germline CDR1 reads SGHAT; CDR2 reads FQNNGV.

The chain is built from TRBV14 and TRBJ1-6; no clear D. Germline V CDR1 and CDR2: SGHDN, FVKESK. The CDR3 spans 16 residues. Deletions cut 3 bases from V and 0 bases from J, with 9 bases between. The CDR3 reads CASSQYLSSYNSPLHF. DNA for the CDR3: TGTGCCAGCAGCCAGTATCTGAGCTCCTATAATTCACCCCTCCACTTT. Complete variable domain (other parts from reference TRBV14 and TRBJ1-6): EAGVTQFPSHSVIEKGQTVTLRCDPISGHDNLYWYRRVMGKEIKFLLHFVKESKQDESGMPNNRFLAERTGGTYSTLKVQPAELEDSGVYFCASSQYLSSYNSPLHFGNGTRLTVT.

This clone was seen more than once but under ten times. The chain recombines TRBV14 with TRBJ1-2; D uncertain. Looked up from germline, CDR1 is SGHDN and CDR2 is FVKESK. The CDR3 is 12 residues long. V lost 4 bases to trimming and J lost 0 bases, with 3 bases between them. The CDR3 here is CASSPANYGYTF. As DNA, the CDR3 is TGTGCCAGCAGCCCGGCTAACTATGGCTACACCTTC.

The DNA of the CDR3 is TGTGCCAGCAGCATCCAGCGGGGGAGAAGCACAGATACGCAGTATTTT. Translated, it gives CASSIQRGRSTDTQYF. J is TRBJ2-3 and V is TRBV5-4; TRBD2 matches at 8 bases. The CDR3 is 16 residues long. V lost 4 bases to trimming and J lost 0 bases; unmatched junction nucleotides: 7. Looked up from germline, CDR1 is SGHNT and CDR2 is YYREEE (reference sequence).

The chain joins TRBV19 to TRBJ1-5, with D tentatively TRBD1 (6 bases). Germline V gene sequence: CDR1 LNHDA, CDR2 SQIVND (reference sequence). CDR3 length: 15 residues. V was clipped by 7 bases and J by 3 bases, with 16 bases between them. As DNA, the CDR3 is TGTGCCAGTACCAACCCCAGGGGCGTCAATCAGCCCCAGCATTTT. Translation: CASTNPRGVNQPQHF.

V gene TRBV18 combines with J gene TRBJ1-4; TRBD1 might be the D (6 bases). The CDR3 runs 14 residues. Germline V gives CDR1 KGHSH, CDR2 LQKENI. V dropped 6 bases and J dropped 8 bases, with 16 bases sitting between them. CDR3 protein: CASSTAGGAEKLFF. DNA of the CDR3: TGTGCCAGCTCTACCGCGGGGGGCGCCGAAAAACTGTTTTTT.

The CDR3 loop is CASRRDSSRNEQFF. Written as DNA, the CDR3 is TGTGCCAGTCGAAGGGACTCCTCCCGCAATGAGCAGTTCTTC. The V call is TRBV7-2, the J call TRBJ2-1; a possible D gene is TRBD2 (6 bases). The ends were cut back, 9 bases at V and 6 bases at J, with 18 bases in the middle. The CDR3 is made up of 14 amino acids. From germline, CDR1 is SGHTA and CDR2 FQGNSA. Full variable domain (remainder filled in from reference TRBV7-2 and TRBJ2-1): GAGVSQSPSNKVTEKGKDVELRCDPISGHTALYWYRQSLGQGLEFLIYFQGNSAPDKSGLPSDRFSAERTGGSVSTLTIQRTQQEDSAVYLCASRRDSSRNEQFFGPGTRLTVL.

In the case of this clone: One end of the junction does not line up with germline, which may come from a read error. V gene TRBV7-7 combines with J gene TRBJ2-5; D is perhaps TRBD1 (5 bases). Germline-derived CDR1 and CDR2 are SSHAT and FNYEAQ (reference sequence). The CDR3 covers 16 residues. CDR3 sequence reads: CASSLAGWGPQETQYF. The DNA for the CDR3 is TGTGCTAGCAGCTTGGCAGGGTGGGGCCCCCAAGAGACCCAGTACTTC.

CDR3 loop: CASSPPLWANVLTF. The CDR3 nucleotides read TGTGCCAGCAGTCCCCCTTTGTGGGCCAACGTCCTGACTTTC. V usage is TRBV28 and J usage is TRBJ2-6, with D unclear. The CDR3 extends over 14 amino acids. The germline V gene has CDR1 MDHEN and CDR2 SYDVKM. V was pared by 5 bases and J by 5 bases, with 10 bases between.

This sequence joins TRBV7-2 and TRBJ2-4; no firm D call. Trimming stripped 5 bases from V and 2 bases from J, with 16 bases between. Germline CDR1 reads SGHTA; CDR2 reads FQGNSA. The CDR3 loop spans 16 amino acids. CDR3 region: CASSAGVFISKNIQYF. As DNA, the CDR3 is TGTGCCAGCAGCGCCGGAGTCTTTATCTCCAAAAACATTCAGTACTTC.

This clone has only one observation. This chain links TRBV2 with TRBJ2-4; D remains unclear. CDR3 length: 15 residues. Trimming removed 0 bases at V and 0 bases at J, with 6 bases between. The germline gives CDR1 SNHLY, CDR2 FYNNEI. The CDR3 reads CASSEASLAKNIQYF. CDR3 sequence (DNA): TGTGCCAGCAGTGAAGCCTCCTTAGCCAAAAACATTCAGTACTTC.

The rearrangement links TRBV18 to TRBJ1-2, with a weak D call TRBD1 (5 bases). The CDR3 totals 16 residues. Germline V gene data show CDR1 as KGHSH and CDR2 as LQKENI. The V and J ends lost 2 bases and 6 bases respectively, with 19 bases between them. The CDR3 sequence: CASSPGYRTSGDGYTF. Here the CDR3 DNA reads TGTGCCAGCTCACCAGGATACAGGACCTCAGGAGATGGCTACACCTTC.

CDR3 amino acids: CASSSQEGASYEQYF. In DNA, the CDR3 is TGTGCCAGCAGCTCGCAAGAGGGGGCCTCCTACGAGCAGTACTTC. V gene TRBV7-2 combines with J gene TRBJ2-7, with 7 bases that match TRBD1. This CDR3 is 15 amino acids long. Germline V gene lookup returns CDR1 SGHTA and CDR2 FQGNSA. V dropped 4 bases and J dropped 0; count of bases not matched to a gene: 6.

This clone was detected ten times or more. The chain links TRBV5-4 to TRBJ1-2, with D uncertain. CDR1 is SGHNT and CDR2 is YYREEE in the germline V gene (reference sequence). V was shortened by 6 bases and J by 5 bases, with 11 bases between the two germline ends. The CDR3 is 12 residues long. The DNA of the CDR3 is TGTGCCAGCATGGGCGCTACTTATGGCTACACCTTC. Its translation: CASMGATYGYTF.

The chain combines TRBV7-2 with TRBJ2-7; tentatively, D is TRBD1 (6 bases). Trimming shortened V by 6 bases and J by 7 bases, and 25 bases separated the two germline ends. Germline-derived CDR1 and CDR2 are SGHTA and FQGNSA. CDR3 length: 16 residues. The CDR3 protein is CASSPRGSGTHGEQYF. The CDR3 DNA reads TGTGCCAGCAGTCCAAGGGGGAGTGGGACCCACGGGGAGCAGTACTTC. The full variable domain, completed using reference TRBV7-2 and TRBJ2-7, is GAGVSQSPSNKVTEKGKDVELRCDPISGHTALYWYRQSLGQGLEFLIYFQGNSAPDKSGLPSDRFSAERTGGSVSTLTIQRTQQEDSAVYLCASSPRGSGTHGEQYFGPGTRLTVT.

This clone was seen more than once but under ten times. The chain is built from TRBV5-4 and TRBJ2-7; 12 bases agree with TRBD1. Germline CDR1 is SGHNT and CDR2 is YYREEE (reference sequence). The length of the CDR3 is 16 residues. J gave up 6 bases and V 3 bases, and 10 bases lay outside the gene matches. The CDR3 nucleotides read TGTGCCAGCAGCTCGGAACCCGGGACAGGGGGCCGCGAGCAGTACTTC. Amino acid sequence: CASSSEPGTGGREQYF.